This TCR beta chain was identified during a study of OX40 agonist ivuxolimab in advanced cancers. Sequencing used immunoSEQ multiplex PCR; TCRdb keeps in-frame clones, though not all of them. The data contain under 80,000 clones, around nine tenths of them seen just once; the ten biggest clones take up approximately 0.81%. The germline V gene has CDR1 SGHAT and CDR2 FQNNGV. The CDR3 extends over 15 amino acids. V shed 1 base and J shed 8 bases, with 15 bases lying between them. Patients with autoimmune history or systemic immunosuppression were excluded. The receptor's source is an adult with an advanced solid tumor such as melanoma, head and neck, liver or kidney cancer. J is TRBJ2-1 and V is TRBV11-2; D tentatively fits TRBD1 or TRBD2 (7 bases each). This specimen consisted of CD4+ or CD8+ T cells sorted from blood, obtained in a trial of the OX40 agonist ivuxolimab. This chain's CDR3 is CASSLVGLGGDEQFF. The CDR3 region has the DNA TGTGCCAGCAGCTTAGTAGGACTAGGGGGCGATGAGCAGTTCTTC.